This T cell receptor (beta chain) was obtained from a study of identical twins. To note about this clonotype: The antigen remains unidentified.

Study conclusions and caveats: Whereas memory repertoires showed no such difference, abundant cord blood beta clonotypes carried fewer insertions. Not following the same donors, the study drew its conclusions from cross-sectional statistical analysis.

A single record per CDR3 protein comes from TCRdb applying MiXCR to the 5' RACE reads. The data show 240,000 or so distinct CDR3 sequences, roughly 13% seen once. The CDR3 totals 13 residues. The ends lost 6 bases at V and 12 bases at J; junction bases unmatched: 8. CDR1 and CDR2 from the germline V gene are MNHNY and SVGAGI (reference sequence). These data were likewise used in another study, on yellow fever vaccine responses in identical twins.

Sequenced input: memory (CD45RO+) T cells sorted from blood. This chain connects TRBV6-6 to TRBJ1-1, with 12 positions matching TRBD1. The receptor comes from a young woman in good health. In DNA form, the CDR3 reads TGTGCCAGCAGAACCGGGACAGGGGGCGAATCTTTCTTT. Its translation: CASRTGTGGESFF.